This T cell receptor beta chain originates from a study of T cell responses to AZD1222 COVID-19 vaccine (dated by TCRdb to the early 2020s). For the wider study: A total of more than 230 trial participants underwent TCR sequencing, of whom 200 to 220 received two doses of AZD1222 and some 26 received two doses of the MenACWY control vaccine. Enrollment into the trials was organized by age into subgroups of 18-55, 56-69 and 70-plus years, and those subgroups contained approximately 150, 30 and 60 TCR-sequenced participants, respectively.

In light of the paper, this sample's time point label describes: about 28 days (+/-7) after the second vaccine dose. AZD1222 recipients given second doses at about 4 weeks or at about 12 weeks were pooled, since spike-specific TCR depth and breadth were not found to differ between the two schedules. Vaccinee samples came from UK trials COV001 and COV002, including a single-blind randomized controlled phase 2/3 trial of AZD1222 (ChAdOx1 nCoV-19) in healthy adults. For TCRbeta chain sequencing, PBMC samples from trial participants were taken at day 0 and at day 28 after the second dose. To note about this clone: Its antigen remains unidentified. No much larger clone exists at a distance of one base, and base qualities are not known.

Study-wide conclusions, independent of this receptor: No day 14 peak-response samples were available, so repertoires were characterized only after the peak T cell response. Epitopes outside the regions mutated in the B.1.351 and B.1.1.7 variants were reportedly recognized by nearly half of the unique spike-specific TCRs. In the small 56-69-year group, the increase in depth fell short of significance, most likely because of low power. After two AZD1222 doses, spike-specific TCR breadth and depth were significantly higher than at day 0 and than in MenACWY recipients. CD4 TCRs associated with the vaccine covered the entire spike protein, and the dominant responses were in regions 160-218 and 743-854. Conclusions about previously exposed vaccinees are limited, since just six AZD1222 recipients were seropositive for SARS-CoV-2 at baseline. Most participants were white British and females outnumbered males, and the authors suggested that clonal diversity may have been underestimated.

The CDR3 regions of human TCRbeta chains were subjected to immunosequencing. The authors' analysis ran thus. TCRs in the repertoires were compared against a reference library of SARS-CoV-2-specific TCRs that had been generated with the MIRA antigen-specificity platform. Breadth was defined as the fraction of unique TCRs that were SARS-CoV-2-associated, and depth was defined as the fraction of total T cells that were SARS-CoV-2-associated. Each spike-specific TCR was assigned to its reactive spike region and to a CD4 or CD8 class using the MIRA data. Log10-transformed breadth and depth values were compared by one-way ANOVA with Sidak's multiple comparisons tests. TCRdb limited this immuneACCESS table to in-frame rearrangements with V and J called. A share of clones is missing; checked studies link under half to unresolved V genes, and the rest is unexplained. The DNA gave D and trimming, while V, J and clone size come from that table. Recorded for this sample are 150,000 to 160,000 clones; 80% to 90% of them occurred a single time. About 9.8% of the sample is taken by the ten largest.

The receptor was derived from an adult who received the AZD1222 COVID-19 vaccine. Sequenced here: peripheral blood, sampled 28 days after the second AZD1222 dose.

The DNA sequence follows: TGTGCCAGCAGTGAGGGCAGGGGATACTATGGCTACACCTTC. It encodes CASSEGRGYYGYTF. The sequence joins TRBV2 to TRBJ1-2; the D region possibly corresponds to TRBD1 (6 bases align). In the germline V gene, CDR1 corresponds to SNHLY and CDR2 to FYNNEI. The V and J ends are trimmed by 3 bases and 3 bases, leaving 11 bases between them. The cysteine opens and the phenylalanine closes a CDR3 of 14 amino acids. Here the CDR3 DNA is all that survives: 42 bases in frame from base 1.